These T cell receptor beta chains were read from a single sample in a study of T cells after yellow fever vaccination. Via MiXCR, TCRdb re-called the 5' RACE reads, giving one row per CDR3 protein. The sample carries about 240,000 distinct CDR3 sequences, roughly 3.5% recorded once. The specimen comprised PBMCs, sampled 15 days after the yellow fever booster vaccination. Every receptor here comes from a man aged 18-30 years who received the YFV17D yellow fever vaccine. Both conserved end residues are part of each CDR3. D genes are given only for firm matches. Clone size is given for some rows only: seen once, a few or many times, or a class if the clone is expanded.

v_gene: TRBV12-3/TRBV12-4
abundance: many
j_gene: TRBJ1-3
d_gene: NA
CDR3nt: TGTGCCAGCAGTCCACCCAGGTTCTCTGGAAACACCATATATTTT
CDR3aa: CASSPPRFSGNTIYF

v_gene: TRBV5-4
abundance: few
j_gene: TRBJ2-1
d_gene: TRBD2
CDR3nt: TGTGCCAGCAGCTTGGATTTTGCGGGGGGGCCCAATGAGCAGTTCTTC
CDR3aa: CASSLDFAGGPNEQFF

v_gene: TRBV7-9
abundance: many
j_gene: TRBJ1-6
d_gene: NA
CDR3nt: TGTGCCAGCAGCTTAGGCCACTTTAATTCACCCCTCCACTTT
CDR3aa: CASSLGHFNSPLHF

v_gene: TRBV19
abundance: few
j_gene: TRBJ2-5
d_gene: TRBD1
CDR3nt: TGTGCCAGTAGTATCCTTTCGGCAGGGGGCGTTGAGACCCAGTACTTC
CDR3aa: CASSILSAGGVETQYF

v_gene: TRBV6-2/TRBV6-3
abundance: many
j_gene: TRBJ2-7
d_gene: NA
CDR3nt: TGTGCCAGCAGTTGGCCACTAGGGGAGTCCTACGAGCAGTACTTC
CDR3aa: CASSWPLGESYEQYF

v_gene: TRBV20-1
abundance: many
j_gene: TRBJ2-2
d_gene: NA
CDR3nt: TGCAGTGCTACCCGGGACCTCAACGCCGGGGAGCTGTTTTTT
CDR3aa: CSATRDLNAGELFF

v_gene: TRBV29-1
abundance: many
j_gene: TRBJ2-2
d_gene: NA
CDR3nt: TGCAGCGTTGAAGATCTTACGAGGGGGTGGCCCGGGGAGCTGTTTTTT
CDR3aa: CSVEDLTRGWPGELFF

v_gene: TRBV7-2
abundance: many
j_gene: TRBJ1-1
d_gene: NA
CDR3nt: TGTGCCAGCAGCCCGGGACTAGCAAAGAACACTGAAGCTTTCTTT
CDR3aa: CASSPGLAKNTEAFF

v_gene: TRBV7-9
abundance: many
j_gene: TRBJ1-3
d_gene: TRBD1
CDR3nt: TGTGCCTCACGCACGGGGACAGGGGGCTCTGGAAACACCATATATTTT
CDR3aa: CASRTGTGGSGNTIYF

v_gene: TRBV20-1
abundance: many
j_gene: TRBJ2-2
d_gene: NA
CDR3nt: TGCAGTGCTAGAGATGAATTGGTGATCGCGAACACCGGGGAGCTGTTTTTT
CDR3aa: CSARDELVIANTGELFF

v_gene: TRBV2
abundance: NA
j_gene: TRBJ1-2
d_gene: NA
CDR3nt: TGTGCCAGCTCGGCCGGAGCTAACTATGGCTACACCTTC
CDR3aa: CASSAGANYGYTF

v_gene: TRBV24-1
abundance: many
j_gene: TRBJ2-1
d_gene: TRBD2
CDR3nt: TGTGCCACCAGTGAAGCCTCGGGGGGTGAGCAGTTCTTC
CDR3aa: CATSEASGGEQFF

v_gene: TRBV2
abundance: many
j_gene: TRBJ1-1
d_gene: NA
CDR3nt: TGTGCCAGCAGTGACCCGTGGAATCCTGAAGCTTTCTTT
CDR3aa: CASSDPWNPEAFF

v_gene: TRBV7-2
abundance: many
j_gene: TRBJ1-5
d_gene: NA
CDR3nt: TGTGCCAGCAGCTTGGACAGCGCGCATCAGCCCCAGCATTTT
CDR3aa: CASSLDSAHQPQHF

v_gene: TRBV20-1
abundance: many
j_gene: TRBJ1-1
d_gene: TRBD1
CDR3nt: TGCAGTGCTAGAGACCCAACCCAGGGGGCCACTGAAGCTTTCTTT
CDR3aa: CSARDPTQGATEAFF

v_gene: TRBV5-1
abundance: many
j_gene: TRBJ1-2
d_gene: NA
CDR3nt: TGCGCCAGCAGCCCCCGACAGGACTATGGCTACACCTTC
CDR3aa: CASSPRQDYGYTF

v_gene: TRBV3-1
abundance: many
j_gene: TRBJ2-1
d_gene: NA
CDR3nt: TGTGCCAGCAGCCGGACGTCCGCCAATGAGCAGTTCTTC
CDR3aa: CASSRTSANEQFF

v_gene: TRBV27
abundance: many
j_gene: TRBJ1-4
d_gene: NA
CDR3nt: TGTGCCAGCAGTTTCATGCCAGACCGAAATGAAAAACTGTTTTTT
CDR3aa: CASSFMPDRNEKLFF

v_gene: TRBV29-1
abundance: many
j_gene: TRBJ1-4
d_gene: TRBD1
CDR3nt: TGCAGCGTCCGACAGGGGGTTTATGAAAAACTGTTTTTT
CDR3aa: CSVRQGVYEKLFF

v_gene: TRBV5-1
abundance: many
j_gene: TRBJ1-1
d_gene: NA
CDR3nt: TGCGCCAGCAGCTTGTACGGGGCCGCGGCTGAAGCTTTCTTT
CDR3aa: CASSLYGAAAEAFF

v_gene: TRBV9
abundance: many
j_gene: TRBJ2-7
d_gene: TRBD1
CDR3nt: TGTGCCAGCAGCGCTGAGGGGGCATTCTCCTACGAGCAGTACTTC
CDR3aa: CASSAEGAFSYEQYF

v_gene: TRBV4-3
abundance: many
j_gene: TRBJ1-3
d_gene: NA
CDR3nt: TGCGCCAGCAGCCAAGAAGTGACGTACTATGGAAACACCATATATTTT
CDR3aa: CASSQEVTYYGNTIYF

v_gene: TRBV14
abundance: few
j_gene: TRBJ1-1
d_gene: NA
CDR3nt: TGTGCCAGCAGCCCCATCCCCGGGGAAGAAGCTTTCTTT
CDR3aa: CASSPIPGEEAFF

v_gene: TRBV6-5
abundance: many
j_gene: TRBJ2-2
d_gene: NA
CDR3nt: TGTGCCAGCAGTTACTCGCTCAGGGTCGGGGAGCTGTTTTTT
CDR3aa: CASSYSLRVGELFF

v_gene: TRBV18
abundance: many
j_gene: TRBJ2-3
d_gene: TRBD1
CDR3nt: TGTGCCAGCTCACCTTCCAACAGGGGATCAGATACGCAGTATTTT
CDR3aa: CASSPSNRGSDTQYF

v_gene: TRBV5-1
abundance: many
j_gene: TRBJ2-5
d_gene: NA
CDR3nt: TGCGCCAGCAGCTCTGGGACCTCTGGAGAGACCCAGTACTTC
CDR3aa: CASSSGTSGETQYF

v_gene: TRBV27
abundance: many
j_gene: TRBJ2-2
d_gene: TRBD2
CDR3nt: TGTGCCAGCAGGGCGGGGGGATACACCGGGGAGCTGTTTTTT
CDR3aa: CASRAGGYTGELFF

v_gene: TRBV5-5
abundance: many
j_gene: TRBJ2-7
d_gene: NA
CDR3nt: TGTGCCAGCAGCTTTTCGGTGTCGGAACATTACGAGCAGTACTTC
CDR3aa: CASSFSVSEHYEQYF

v_gene: TRBV12-3/TRBV12-4
abundance: many
j_gene: TRBJ2-1
d_gene: TRBD2
CDR3nt: TGTGCCAGCAGGATTAGCGGGGGGCGATACAATGAGCAGTTCTTC
CDR3aa: CASRISGGRYNEQFF

v_gene: TRBV6-1
abundance: many
j_gene: TRBJ2-1
d_gene: TRBD1
CDR3nt: TGTGCCAGCAGTGAAGGGACAGGGGGCAATGAGCAGTTCTTC
CDR3aa: CASSEGTGGNEQFF

v_gene: TRBV7-2
abundance: many
j_gene: TRBJ2-3
d_gene: TRBD1
CDR3nt: TGTGCCAGCAGGCAGGGACAGGGTTGGACAGATACGCAGTATTTT
CDR3aa: CASRQGQGWTDTQYF

v_gene: TRBV6-6
abundance: many
j_gene: TRBJ2-1
d_gene: NA
CDR3nt: TGTGCCAGCAAACAGGGTCCCTACAATGAGCAGTTCTTC
CDR3aa: CASKQGPYNEQFF

v_gene: TRBV19
abundance: many
j_gene: TRBJ2-5
d_gene: NA
CDR3nt: TGTGCCAGTAGTATGACCCCCGAGGGTATACAAGAGACCCAGTACTTC
CDR3aa: CASSMTPEGIQETQYF

v_gene: TRBV20-1
abundance: many
j_gene: TRBJ2-3
d_gene: NA
CDR3nt: TGCAGTGCTGAGCCGGGAATCGGCACAGATACGCAGTATTTT
CDR3aa: CSAEPGIGTDTQYF

v_gene: TRBV2
abundance: NA
j_gene: TRBJ1-3
d_gene: NA
CDR3nt: TGTGCCAGCGGAGGCGGAGGAGGAAACACCATATATTTT
CDR3aa: CASGGGGGNTIYF